The rows below give T cell receptor beta chains drawn from one sample of a study of blood T cell repertoires in COVID-19. The method was immunoSEQ multiplex PCR; TCRdb's version includes in-frame clones alone and lacks a portion of them. This sample has around 150,000 clones; roughly nine tenths occur once, and the top ten carry almost 1%. The sample was peripheral blood. The source is a man younger than 30 with acute or convalescent COVID-19. CDR3s include the opening cysteine and the closing phenylalanine or tryptophan. Fields, in order: J gene, clone size, V gene, D gene, CDR3 DNA, CDR3 protein. A D gene is named only where the DNA matches it firmly. Clone sizes are given selectively: once, few, many, or a class where the clone is expanded.

TRBJ2-2 few TRBV7-8 TRBD1 TGTGCCAGCAGCTTATGGGACAGGGGGAACACCGGGGAGCTGTTTTTT CASSLWDRGNTGELFF
TRBJ2-3 - TRBV24-1 - TGTGCCACCAGTGATTACAGTTACAACACAGATACGCAGTATTTT CATSDYSYNTDTQYF
TRBJ2-4 - TRBV3-1/TRBV3-2 TRBD2 TGTGCCAGCAGCCAAGGCGGGGGGGCGATCCAAAACATTCAGTACTTC CASSQGGGAIQNIQYF
TRBJ1-1 - TRBV7-2 TRBD1 TGTGCCAGCAGCCCTCGGGACAGACCTGAAGCTTTCTTT CASSPRDRPEAFF
TRBJ1-5 - TRBV7-9 - TGTGCCAGCAACAAAGGCGGCAATCAGCCCCAGCATTTT CASNKGGNQPQHF
TRBJ1-6 - TRBV2 - TGTGCCAGCAAAGAGGGTAGCTCCTATAATTCACCCCTCCACTTT CASKEGSSYNSPLHF
TRBJ2-3 - TRBV7-9 TRBD2 TGTGCCAGCAGCATACGGGGGGGCTCCAGCACAGATACGCAGTATTTT CASSIRGGSSTDTQYF
TRBJ2-7 - TRBV30 - TGTGCCTGGACCTCGCTGCCAGGCGAGCAGTACTTC CAWTSLPGEQYF
TRBJ2-4 - TRBV2 TRBD2 TGTGCCAGCAGCACCGGGACTACCGCTTTTCAGTACTTC CASSTGTTAFQYF
TRBJ1-2 - TRBV6-1 - TGTGCCAGCAGTGAATGGGGGGGGGCCTATGGCTACACCTTC CASSEWGGAYGYTF
TRBJ1-1 - TRBV7-3 TRBD1 TGTGCCAGCAGCTCAAGACCCCACGGACAGGGTGAAGCTTTCTTT CASSSRPHGQGEAFF
TRBJ1-1 - TRBV24-1 - TGTGCCACCAGTCCGGGCAGGGTAGAGACTGAAGCTTTCTTT CATSPGRVETEAFF
TRBJ1-2 - TRBV4-1 - TGCGCCAGCAGCCAAGATCCAGGCCCAGGATCTCTCTATGGCTACACCTTC CASSQDPGPGSLYGYTF
TRBJ1-5 - TRBV18 - TGTGCCAGCTCACCGGGAGATGTTAGCAATCAGCCCCAGCATTTT CASSPGDVSNQPQHF
TRBJ1-5 - TRBV12-3/TRBV12-4 - TGTGCCAGCAGCCCCCGACGGGTGCCCCAGCATTTT CASSPRRVPQHF
TRBJ2-7 - TRBV29-1 - TGCAGCGTTCCCGACGGAGTCGGCGAGCAGTACTTC CSVPDGVGEQYF
TRBJ2-4 - TRBV21-1 - TGTGCCAGCAGCAAAGAGGGGCAGGACGTCAAAAACATTCAGTACTTC CASSKEGQDVKNIQYF
TRBJ1-1 few TRBV14 TRBD1 TGTGCCAGCAGTATACAGGGGACGAACACTGAAGCTTTCTTT CASSIQGTNTEAFF
TRBJ2-3 - TRBV3-1/TRBV3-2 TRBD2 TGTGCCAGCGGCCTAGCGGGGAGCACAGATACGCAGTATTTT CASGLAGSTDTQYF
TRBJ1-2 - TRBV27 - TGTGCCAGCAGTTTTATCGGGGTCTACACCTTC CASSFIGVYTF
TRBJ1-1 - TRBV18 - TGTGCCAGCTCATCCGGGAGCACGGAAGCTTTCTTT CASSSGSTEAFF
TRBJ1-4 - TRBV29-1 - TGCAGCGTTAGGTTTAAGACTTCTAATGAAAAACTGTTTTTT CSVRFKTSNEKLFF
TRBJ1-5 - TRBV14 - TGTGCCAGCAGCCAAGGCGGCAATCAGCCCCAGCATTTT CASSQGGNQPQHF
TRBJ1-1 - TRBV30 - TGTGCCTGGAGAAGGGGGGGGAACACTGAAGCTTTCTTT CAWRRGGNTEAFF
TRBJ1-6 - TRBV10-3 TRBD1 TGTGCCATCAGTCAGGACAGGGGCTTCTCACCCCTCCACTTT CAISQDRGFSPLHF
TRBJ1-1 - TRBV7-2 TRBD1 TGTGCCAGCTCTGTCGGGACAGCCAACACTGAAGCTTTCTTT CASSVGTANTEAFF
TRBJ2-7 - TRBV6-5 - TGTGCCAGCAGCCGAACTTCGGGACTCTACGAGCAGTACTTC CASSRTSGLYEQYF
TRBJ1-2 - TRBV9 TRBD1 TGTGCCAGCGGGGGACAGGGTGGTAACTATGGCTACACCTTC CASGGQGGNYGYTF
TRBJ1-1 - TRBV10-1 - TGCGCCAGCAGTGAGGGGGGGACGAACACTGAAGCTTTCTTT CASSEGGTNTEAFF
TRBJ2-3 once TRBV5-6 - TGTGCCAGCAGCTCCGGACTACTTACAGATACGCAGTATTTT CASSSGLLTDTQYF
TRBJ2-2 - TRBV5-1 - TGCGCCAGCAGCCTAAGACAGGAACCCGGGGAGCTGTTTTTT CASSLRQEPGELFF
TRBJ1-1 - TRBV5-1 - TGCGCCAGCAGTGGCGGGACTGAAGCTTTCTTT CASSGGTEAFF
TRBJ2-2 - TRBV30 TRBD2 TGTGCCTGGAGGAGCGGGGCTGACACCGGGGAGCTGTTTTTT CAWRSGADTGELFF
TRBJ2-5 - TRBV5-6 - TGTGCCAGCGCAGGGGGGGAGACCCAGTACTTC CASAGGETQYF
TRBJ1-5 - TRBV5-4 TRBD1 TGTGCCAGCAGCGAGGACAGGGATCGTCAGCCCCAGCATTTT CASSEDRDRQPQHF
TRBJ2-5 once TRBV9 - TGTGCCAGCAGCATTCAGGGCGGCCAAGAGACCCAGTACTTC CASSIQGGQETQYF
TRBJ1-3 - TRBV12-3/TRBV12-4 - TGTGCCAGCAGTTTACCCGGGAGCATATATTTT CASSLPGSIYF
TRBJ1-6 few TRBV7-9 - TGTGCCAGCAGCTATAATAATTCACCCCTCCACTTT CASSYNNSPLHF
TRBJ1-5 once TRBV30 - TGTGCCTGGAGCCCAGGGGCAGGCGGCAATCAGCCCCAGCATTTT CAWSPGAGGNQPQHF
TRBJ1-2 - TRBV9 - TGTGCCAGCACCCCCCGGGGGGCCTATGGCTACACCTTC CASTPRGAYGYTF
TRBJ1-1 - TRBV6-5 - TGTGCCAGCAGAATTCTCGGGGACACTGAAGCTTTCTTT CASRILGDTEAFF
TRBJ1-5 - TRBV10-3 - TGTGCCACCAATTCCCGGGAGGGCAATCAGCCCCAGCATTTT CATNSREGNQPQHF
TRBJ1-2 once TRBV28 TRBD1 TGTGCCAGCAGCCATAGGACAGGGGCCCACTATGGCTACACCTTC CASSHRTGAHYGYTF
TRBJ2-1 - TRBV19 - TGTGCCAGTAGTATCGCCGGCTACAATGAGCAGTTCTTC CASSIAGYNEQFF
TRBJ2-1 - TRBV4-2 TRBD2 TGTGCCAGCAGCCAAGAGGCTAGCGGGGGGGTACGGCAGTTCTTC CASSQEASGGVRQFF
TRBJ1-5 - TRBV19 TRBD1 TGTGCCAGTAGTACACAGGGGGCCCAGCAGCCCCAGCATTTT CASSTQGAQQPQHF
TRBJ2-2 once TRBV2 - TGTGCCAGCAGCCCAACATTCACCGGGGAGCTGTTTTTT CASSPTFTGELFF
TRBJ1-3 - TRBV15 - TGTGCCACCTCCGTCCGGTTTGGAAACACCATATATTTT CATSVRFGNTIYF
TRBJ2-6 - TRBV11-2 - TGTGCCAGCAGTTCTAGGGGGTCTGGGGCCAACGTCCTGACTTTC CASSSRGSGANVLTF
TRBJ1-5 - TRBV4-1 - TGCGCCAGCAGCCAAGCGGGGGAGGCCCAGCATTTT CASSQAGEAQHF
TRBJ1-4 - TRBV7-9 - TGTGCCAGCAGCTTATCCCTTATGGGAGCCCGGAATGAAAAACTGTTTTTT CASSLSLMGARNEKLFF
TRBJ2-3 - TRBV11-3 - TGTGCCAGCAGCTTAGATCATCCAGATACGCAGTATTTT CASSLDHPDTQYF
TRBJ1-1 - TRBV19 - TGTGCCAGTAGTATCGGGAGGGGAGAAACTGAAGCTTTCTTT CASSIGRGETEAFF
TRBJ2-7 - TRBV7-9 - TGTGCCAGCAGCTTAGAGGGCGGGTTCGGTCACGAGCAGTACTTC CASSLEGGFGHEQYF
TRBJ1-1 - TRBV6-5 - TGTGCCAGCAGCTACGGAGAAAGAGAGAACACTGAAGCTTTCTTT CASSYGERENTEAFF
TRBJ1-5 - TRBV19 - TGTGCCAGTAGTATACAATCAGGGCTCCAGCCCCAGCATTTT CASSIQSGLQPQHF
TRBJ1-6 - TRBV27 - TGTGCCAGCAGACCCGGACAAAATGCCTACTCCTATAATTCACCCCTCCACTTT CASRPGQNAYSYNSPLHF
TRBJ2-4 - TRBV7-6 TRBD1 TGTGCCAGCAGCCACGGCGGAACAGGGGGTTCCAAAAACATTCAGTACTTC CASSHGGTGGSKNIQYF